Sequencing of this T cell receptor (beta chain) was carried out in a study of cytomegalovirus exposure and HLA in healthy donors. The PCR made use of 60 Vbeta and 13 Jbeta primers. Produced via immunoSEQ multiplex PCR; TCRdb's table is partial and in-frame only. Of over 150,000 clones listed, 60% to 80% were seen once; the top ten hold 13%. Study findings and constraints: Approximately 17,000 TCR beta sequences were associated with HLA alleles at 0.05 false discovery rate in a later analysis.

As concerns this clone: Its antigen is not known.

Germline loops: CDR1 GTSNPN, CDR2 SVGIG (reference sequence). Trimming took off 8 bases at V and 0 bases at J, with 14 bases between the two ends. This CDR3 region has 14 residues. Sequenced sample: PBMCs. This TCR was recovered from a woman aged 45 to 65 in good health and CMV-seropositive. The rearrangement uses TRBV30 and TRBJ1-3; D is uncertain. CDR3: CALSRDYSGNTIYF. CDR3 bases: TGTGCCCTAAGTCGAGACTACTCTGGAAACACCATATATTTT.